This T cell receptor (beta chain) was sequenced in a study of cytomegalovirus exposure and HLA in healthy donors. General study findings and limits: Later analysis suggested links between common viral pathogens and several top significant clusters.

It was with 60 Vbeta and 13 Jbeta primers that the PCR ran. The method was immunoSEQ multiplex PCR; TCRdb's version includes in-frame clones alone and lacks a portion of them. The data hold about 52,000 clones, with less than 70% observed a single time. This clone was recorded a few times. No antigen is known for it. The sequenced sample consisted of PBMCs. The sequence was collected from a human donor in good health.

The CDR3 nucleotides are TGTGCCAGCAGCTTGGCTGTTTTAGGAGCCTTGGGGGCTGGCTACACCTTC. Amino acid sequence: CASSLAVLGALGAGYTF. The chain employs TRBV5-4 and TRBJ1-2; possible D gene TRBD1, 6 bases. This CDR3 contains 17 residues. Trimming shortened V by 0 bases and J by 7 bases, and 22 bases separated the two germline ends. Germline V gene lookup returns CDR1 SGHNT and CDR2 YYREEE (reference sequence).